This T cell receptor (beta chain) was recovered during a study of radiation and T cells in renal cell carcinoma. The table lists this clone with a count of one. V was clipped by 3 bases and J by 10 bases, with 12 bases between them. The CDR3 contains 12 residues. CDR1 and CDR2 (germline): KGHSH, LQKENI. Only in-frame clones appear in the TCRdb table, and some are missing; sequencing was by immunoSEQ multiplex PCR. There are around 180,000 clones in the sample; about 88% occur only once, and around 11% lies in the top ten. Time point reported: blood 4 weeks post-SBRT, at nephrectomy. Treatment meaning: 15 Gy SBRT to primary tumor, nephrectomy 4 weeks later.

The sequence was obtained from a woman aged 50 to 60 with renal cell carcinoma. This sequence joins TRBV18 and TRBJ1-1; perhaps TRBD1 as D (6 bases). The sequencing used blood, collected from a patient whose treatment included radiotherapy and nephrectomy. DNA for the CDR3: TGTGCCAGCTCACCTGGCGAACAGGGAGCTTTCTTT. Residues: CASSPGEQGAFF.